Listed below are T cell receptor beta chains from one sample, sequenced in a study of T cell changes during pregnancy in multiple sclerosis. TCRdb's copy holds only in-frame clones and misses some; the assay was immunoSEQ multiplex PCR. This sample has about 110,000 clones, with roughly 90% found just once. This material consisted of peripheral blood, taken in the third trimester of pregnancy. The source of these receptors is a female donor with multiple sclerosis, enrolled in a pregnancy study. Each CDR3 is given with its conserved first and last residue. D genes are given only for firm matches. Where a row states a size, it is once, few, many or the class of an expanded clone; other rows omit it.

TRBJ1-4	TRBD1	TRBV4-2	.	CASSQPGTGNNEKLFF	TGTGCCAGCAGCCAACCGGGGACAGGGAATAATGAAAAACTGTTTTTT
TRBJ1-5	.	TRBV23-1	.	CATLYCTSGYGNQPQHF	TGCGCCACCCTTTACTGTACATCAGGGTACGGCAATCAGCCCCAGCATTTT
TRBJ1-5	TRBD1	TRBV19	.	CASSARDRVQPQHF	TGTGCCAGTAGTGCCCGGGACAGGGTGCAGCCCCAGCATTTT
TRBJ1-2	.	TRBV6-1	.	CASSEKDRLNYGYTF	TGTGCCAGCAGTGAAAAGGACAGACTTAACTATGGCTACACCTTC
TRBJ2-1	.	TRBV4-2	.	CASSPPGTNSYNEQFF	TGTGCCAGCAGCCCGCCGGGAACCAACTCCTACAATGAGCAGTTCTTC
TRBJ1-4	.	TRBV27	.	CASTPTSRGEKLFF	TGTGCCAGCACCCCGACCTCAAGAGGGGAAAAACTGTTTTTT
TRBJ2-3	TRBD1	TRBV7-3	.	CASSTQGATTDTQYF	TGTGCCAGCAGCACACAGGGGGCGACCACAGATACGCAGTATTTT
TRBJ2-1	.	TRBV6-6	.	CASSLTGFSSYNEQFF	TGTGCCAGCAGTTTGACAGGATTTAGCTCCTACAATGAGCAGTTCTTC
TRBJ1-2	TRBD1	TRBV7-9	.	CASSPGGGNGYTF	TGTGCCAGCAGCCCAGGGGGCGGGAATGGCTACACCTTC
TRBJ1-2	.	TRBV19	.	CASTIGQTNYGYTF	TGTGCCAGTACGATCGGACAGACTAACTATGGCTACACCTTC
TRBJ2-7	.	TRBV5-1	.	CASSFRLSKDYEQYF	TGCGCCAGCAGCTTCCGACTCTCGAAGGACTACGAGCAGTACTTC
TRBJ2-7	.	TRBV30	.	CAWSSSPYEQYF	TGTGCCTGGAGTTCCTCTCCCTACGAGCAGTACTTC
TRBJ1-1	.	TRBV5-6	.	CASSLDRANTEAFF	TGTGCCAGCAGCTTGGACAGGGCGAACACTGAAGCTTTCTTT
TRBJ2-3	TRBD2	TRBV5-4	.	CASSPTSGGEDTQYF	TGTGCCAGCAGCCCGACTAGCGGGGGGGAAGATACGCAGTATTTT
TRBJ1-5	.	TRBV27	.	CASSRRDPGVSNQPQHF	TGTGCCAGCAGTAGACGGGACCCAGGGGTAAGCAATCAGCCCCAGCATTTT
TRBJ1-1	TRBD1	TRBV7-9	once	CASSFRDRNTEAFF	TGTGCCAGCAGCTTTAGGGACAGGAACACTGAAGCTTTCTTT
TRBJ1-1	.	TRBV10-3	.	CAISFSGSGNMNTEAFF	TGTGCCATCAGTTTTTCAGGATCAGGCAACATGAACACTGAAGCTTTCTTT
TRBJ2-3	.	TRBV13	.	CASSFKRLGGDTQYF	TGTGCCAGCAGCTTTAAGCGTTTAGGTGGAGATACGCAGTATTTT
TRBJ1-2	TRBD1	TRBV4-1	.	CASSSLRIDRGIYGYTF	TGCGCCAGCAGCTCCCTAAGAATCGACAGGGGAATCTATGGCTACACCTTC
TRBJ1-2	.	TRBV2	.	CASSYDRGYTF	TGTGCCAGCAGCTACGACAGGGGCTACACCTTC
TRBJ1-6	TRBD1	TRBV19	.	CASSIEGTGLRPNSPLHF	TGTGCCAGTAGTATTGAGGGGACAGGCTTGAGGCCTAATTCACCCCTCCACTTT
TRBJ1-1	.	TRBV5-4	.	CASSALGRNTEAFF	TGTGCCAGCAGCGCGTTGGGGCGTAACACTGAAGCTTTCTTT
TRBJ1-3	.	TRBV7-2	.	CASSPQAYSGNTIYF	TGTGCCAGCAGCCCTCAGGCCTACTCTGGAAACACCATATATTTT
TRBJ2-7	TRBD1	TRBV6-5	.	CASRSQGASYEQYF	TGTGCCAGCAGATCACAGGGGGCCTCCTACGAGCAGTACTTC
TRBJ2-3	TRBD2	TRBV28	.	CASSAGTRYTDTQYF	TGTGCCAGCAGTGCCGGGACTAGATACACAGATACGCAGTATTTT
TRBJ2-1	TRBD2	TRBV6-4	once	CASSESPSGDYNEQFF	TGTGCCAGCAGTGAATCCCCTAGCGGGGATTACAATGAGCAGTTCTTC
TRBJ1-1	TRBD1	TRBV5-4	.	CASSMTGGARAFF	TGTGCCAGCAGCATGACAGGGGGCGCGAGAGCTTTCTTT
TRBJ2-7	.	TRBV5-1	.	CASRSGGGPYEQYF	TGCGCCAGCAGGTCTGGGGGGGGCCCCTACGAGCAGTACTTC
TRBJ2-3	TRBD1	TRBV5-1	.	CASSTPTGDGDTQYF	TGCGCCAGCAGCACCCCGACAGGGGACGGTGATACGCAGTATTTT
TRBJ1-4	TRBD1	TRBV10-3	.	CAISQTGQGLEKLFF	TGTGCCATCAGCCAGACGGGACAGGGGCTGGAAAAACTGTTTTTT
TRBJ2-5	.	TRBV7-9	.	CASSSRGGAETQYF	TGTGCCAGCAGCTCCCGAGGGGGGGCGGAGACCCAGTACTTC
TRBJ2-5	.	TRBV18	.	CASSPLDLSETQYF	TGTGCCAGCTCACCACTAGATCTGTCGGAGACCCAGTACTTC
TRBJ2-5	TRBD1	TRBV28	.	CASSRSGQGEETQYF	TGTGCCAGCAGTCGCAGTGGACAGGGAGAGGAGACCCAGTACTTC
TRBJ1-5	.	TRBV2	.	CASKGGGNQPQHF	TGTGCCAGCAAAGGCGGGGGCAATCAGCCCCAGCATTTT
TRBJ1-1	.	TRBV18	.	CASSPDSSEAFF	TGTGCCAGCTCACCGGACAGCTCTGAAGCTTTCTTT
TRBJ2-3	.	TRBV5-4	.	CASSLDRNTQYF	TGTGCCAGCAGCTTGGACAGGAATACGCAGTATTTT
TRBJ1-3	.	TRBV9	.	CASSVGWAAFSGNTIYF	TGTGCCAGCAGCGTAGGGTGGGCCGCCTTCTCTGGAAACACCATATATTTT
TRBJ2-1	.	TRBV4-1	.	CASSRGRALDNEQFF	TGCGCCAGCAGCCGGGGGCGGGCCCTAGACAATGAGCAGTTCTTC
TRBJ1-1	TRBD1	TRBV6-6	once	CASTTGGGRAEAFF	TGTGCCAGCACCACAGGGGGAGGGAGGGCTGAAGCTTTCTTT
TRBJ2-5	TRBD2	TRBV2	.	CASSVWEGGAETQYF	TGTGCCAGCAGTGTCTGGGAGGGCGGTGCAGAGACCCAGTACTTC
TRBJ1-2	TRBD1	TRBV19	.	CASSRGYGTGSGYTF	TGTGCCAGTAGTAGGGGTTACGGGACAGGGAGCGGCTACACCTTC
TRBJ1-3	.	TRBV5-1	.	CASSATTGLFSGNTIYF	TGCGCCAGCAGCGCAACGACCGGACTCTTCTCTGGAAACACCATATATTTT
TRBJ1-2	.	TRBV5-3	.	CARSLEGNYGYTF	TGTGCCAGAAGCTTGGAGGGGAACTATGGCTACACCTTC
TRBJ2-1	TRBD1	TRBV13	.	CASSFQGQGENEQFF	TGTGCCAGCAGCTTTCAGGGACAGGGGGAGAATGAGCAGTTCTTC
TRBJ1-2	.	TRBV28	few	CATLTRGSYGYTF	TGTGCCACCCTCACCCGAGGAAGCTATGGCTACACCTTC
TRBJ2-2	TRBD2	TRBV9	once	CASSLSLAANTGELFF	TGTGCCAGCAGCCTGAGCCTAGCGGCGAACACCGGGGAGCTGTTTTTT
TRBJ1-5	.	TRBV5-5	.	CASSLLAANSNQPQHF	TGTGCCAGCAGTCTCTTGGCGGCTAATAGCAATCAGCCCCAGCATTTT
TRBJ1-1	.	TRBV5-1	once	CASSGPMDTEAFF	TGCGCCAGCAGCGGGCCCATGGACACTGAAGCTTTCTTT
TRBJ1-5	.	TRBV30	.	CAWSGGKETDFLNSNQPQHF	TGTGCCTGGAGTGGCGGAAAGGAGACAGATTTTCTTAATAGCAATCAGCCCCAGCATTTT
TRBJ1-2	TRBD1	TRBV19	.	CASSILGTGRINYGYTF	TGTGCCAGTAGTATTCTAGGGACAGGGCGGATAAACTATGGCTACACCTTC
TRBJ2-2	TRBD2	TRBV6-5	.	CASSRGVGELFF	TGTGCCAGCAGTCGGGGGGTCGGGGAGCTGTTTTTT
TRBJ2-7	.	TRBV5-8	.	CASTRPRGGIYEQYF	TGTGCCAGCACCCGACCGCGAGGAGGGATCTACGAGCAGTACTTC
TRBJ2-3	TRBD1	TRBV30	.	CAWERDRGRADTQYF	TGTGCCTGGGAACGGGACAGGGGGCGCGCAGATACGCAGTATTTT
TRBJ1-4	TRBD1	TRBV18	.	CASFSRTGFATNEKLFF	TGTGCCAGCTTTTCCCGGACAGGCTTTGCAACTAATGAAAAACTGTTTTTT